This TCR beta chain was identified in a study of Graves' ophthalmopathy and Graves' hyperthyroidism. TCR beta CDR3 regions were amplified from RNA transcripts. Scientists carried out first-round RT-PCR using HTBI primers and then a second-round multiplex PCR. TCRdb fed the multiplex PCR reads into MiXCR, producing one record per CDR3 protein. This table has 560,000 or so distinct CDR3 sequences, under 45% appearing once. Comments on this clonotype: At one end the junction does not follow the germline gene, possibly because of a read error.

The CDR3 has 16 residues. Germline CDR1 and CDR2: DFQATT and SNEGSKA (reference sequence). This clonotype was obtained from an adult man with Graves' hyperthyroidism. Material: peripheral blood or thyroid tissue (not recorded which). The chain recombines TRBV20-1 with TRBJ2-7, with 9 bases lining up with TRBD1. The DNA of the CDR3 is TGCAGTGCCCAGGACAGGGGTTCGTACAACACCGGGGAGCTGTACTTC. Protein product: CSAQDRGSYNTGELYF.